This TCR beta chain was recorded in a study of T cell repertoires in cytomegalovirus infection. TCRdb re-called the reads through MiXCR, storing one row per CDR3 protein. The sample carries approximately 770,000 distinct CDR3 sequences, under 35% recorded once. Turning to this clonotype: What it recognizes is unknown.

The CDR3 has 15 residues. V shed 3 bases and J 3 bases; nucleotides not matched to a gene: 4. Study observations and caveats: Identification of carriers of CMV plus the relevant HLA was performed using cumulative public TCR beta family frequency. In two of eight donors, the top clonotype was HLA-C-restricted CMV-specific.

The chain joins TRBV12-3 or TRBV12-4 to TRBJ2-3; TRBD2 matches at 9 bases. This TCR was sampled from a human donor in good health (CMV status not recorded). Some clones in this sample may be carry-over from other donors' samples. The sample in question was cultured CD8+ T cells from PBMCs, obtained from culture after CMV antigen stimulation. This CDR3 reads CASSFVSGGTDTQYF. CDR3 DNA: TGTGCCAGCAGTTTCGTTAGCGGGGGTACAGATACGCAGTATTTT.